These 16 T cell receptor beta chains came from one sample sequenced in a study of prognosis after radiotherapy for stage I lung cancer. Genomic DNA provided the template from which TCR beta CDR3 was amplified by two-round multiplex PCR. Individual primers that were specific to each TRBV and TRBJ gene served in first-round PCR. TCRdb analysed the multiplex PCR reads with MiXCR anew, one entry per CDR3 protein. The data contain tens of thousands of distinct CDR3 sequences, around 42% of them singletons. The sample in question was PBMCs, obtained before or after stereotactic body radiation therapy (not recorded which). These receptors were taken from a donor aged 50 or older with non-small cell lung cancer.

The CDR3 DNA follows: TGCGCCAGCAGCTTGGAGCGGGACAAAGGAAACACCATATATTTT. Translating gives CASSLERDKGNTIYF. The V gene is TRBV5-1, the J gene TRBJ1-3; D possibly corresponds to TRBD1 (6 bases). The ends were cut back, 0 bases at V and 4 bases at J, with 11 bases in the middle. Germline V gene data show CDR1 as SGHRS and CDR2 as YFSETQ. CDR3 length: 15 residues.

This clonotype was recorded at least ten times. The chain has TRBV4-3 and TRBJ2-1, with TRBD2 matching 7 bases. The germline V gene has CDR1 LGHNA and CDR2 YSLEER. This CDR3 region has 15 residues. J gave up 7 bases and V 0 bases, and 6 bases lay outside the gene matches. CDR3 in amino acids: CASSQDLHGGNEQFF. CDR3 in DNA: TGCGCCAGCAGCCAAGATCTCCACGGGGGGAATGAGCAGTTCTTC.

This clonotype was counted a few times. The CDR3 loop is CSVEDQGGANYNEQFF. The DNA for the CDR3 is TGCAGCGTTGAAGACCAGGGGGGAGCCAACTACAATGAGCAGTTCTTC. The chain recombines TRBV29-1 with TRBJ2-1; tentative D call: TRBD1 (7 bases). The CDR3 spans 16 residues. The germline gives CDR1 SQVTM, CDR2 ANQGSEA. Between the trimmed V and J ends, which lost 0 bases and 3 bases, there was a span of 15 bases.

This clonotype was found many times. The rearrangement uses TRBV18 and TRBJ1-5, with a possible D match to TRBD1 (6 bases). Germline CDR1 and CDR2: KGHSH and LQKENI. The CDR3 runs to 15 residues. The germline V and J ends were trimmed by 2 bases and 3 bases, with 11 bases remaining between them. The CDR3 coding sequence is TGTGCCAGCTCACCAAATCAGGGGCCCAATCAGCCCCAGCATTTT. This codes for CASSPNQGPNQPQHF.

The V call is TRBV2, the J call TRBJ2-1; 7 bases are a match to TRBD2. With V trimmed by 8 bases and J by 3 bases, 7 bases remained unmatched. The CDR3 is 14 residues long. Germline V gene sequence: CDR1 SNHLY, CDR2 FYNNEI. In DNA form, the CDR3 reads TGTGCCAGCCACCCCCGGGGGGTCTACAATGAGCAGTTCTTC. Residues: CASHPRGVYNEQFF. The full variable domain, in which reference TRBV2 and TRBJ2-1 provide the parts outside the CDR3, is EPEVTQTPSHQVTQMGQEVILRCVPISNHLYFYWYRQILGQKVEFLVSFYNNEISEKSEIFDDQFSVERPDGSNFTLKIRSTKLEDSAMYFCASHPRGVYNEQFFGPGTRLTVL.

This chain links TRBV6-9 with TRBJ1-1; D perhaps matches TRBD1 (6 bases). V gave up 2 bases and J gave up 11 bases, with 12 bases separating them. CDR1 MNHGY and CDR2 SVAAGI come from the germline V gene. The CDR3 covers 12 residues. CDR3 in amino acids: CASSYGGRSAFF. The CDR3 DNA sequence: TGTGCCAGCAGTTATGGGGGCAGGTCTGCTTTCTTT.

This clonotype was found many times. This chain uses TRBV7-8 with TRBJ1-4, with a possible D match to TRBD1 (6 bases). The CDR3 runs 17 residues. Trimming took 5 bases from V and 8 from J, leaving 24 bases between them. Germline V lookup: CDR1 SGHVS, CDR2 FQNEAQ. The CDR3 region has the DNA TGTGCCAGCAGCGACAGCCCCGGGACAAGCGTTAGGGAAAAACTGTTTTTT. Amino acid sequence: CASSDSPGTSVREKLFF.

This clonotype was counted only a few times. The genes are TRBV4-2 and TRBJ2-3, with TRBD2 identical over 8 bases. Germline V gene data show CDR1 as LGHNA and CDR2 as YNFKEQ. CDR3 length: 16 residues. Losses at the gene ends were 6 bases for V and 6 bases for J; bases not matched to a gene: 14. The CDR3 protein is CASSQNRASGCDTQYF. CDR3 bases: TGTGCCAGCAGTCAAAATAGAGCTAGCGGGTGTGATACGCAGTATTTT.

On this clonotype itself: With only one base between it and a far larger clone, this is likely a read error. This chain links TRBV6-8 with TRBJ2-2; 8 positions match TRBD2. Per germline, CDR1 MNHGY and CDR2 SAAAGT. This CDR3 is built from 16 residues. The CDR3 DNA reads as TGTGCCAGCAGTCCCCGGGGGGGGACCACCACCGTGGAGCTGTTTTTT. It yields the protein CASSPRGGTTTVELFF.

Worth noting for this clonotype: One end of the junction fails to match germline, which may point to a read error. The rearrangement links TRBV6-2 or TRBV6-3 to TRBJ2-7, with D possibly being TRBD1 or TRBD2 (5 bases each). The CDR3 is 13 residues long. Germline V lookup: CDR1 MNHEY, CDR2 SVGEGT. The CDR3 is CASHWDLRYEHYF. CDR3 DNA: TGTGCCAGCCACTGGGACCTGCGCTACGAGCATTACTTC.

Turning to this clonotype: A far larger clone is one base from this, pointing to a likely read error. The chain has TRBV11-3 and TRBJ2-5; 7 bases fit TRBD1. CDR3 size: 13 residues. Germline CDR1 is SGHNT and CDR2 is YENEEA. The CDR3 DNA reads as TGTGTCAGCAGCAAACGGGACAGCGCAGACCCGTTCTTC. This gives the protein CVSSKRDSADPFF.

There are many counts of this clonotype. This chain connects TRBV2 to TRBJ2-3; no firm D call. With 10 bases removed from V and 1 base from J, the gap between germline ends came to 15 bases. The CDR3 contains 14 residues. Germline lookup yields CDR1 SNHLY and CDR2 FYNNEI. The CDR3 here is CATRPKTGTDTQYF. For the CDR3, the DNA is TGTGCCACCAGACCTAAAACAGGCACAGATACGCAGTATTTT.

This clonotype came up many times. The CDR3 DNA sequence: TGTGCCAGCAGTAGGCGGGAGGCAGAGATTCGGGCTTTCTTT. Translating it yields CASSRREAEIRAFF. This chain uses TRBV2 with TRBJ1-1, with no clear D. Germline CDR1 is SNHLY and CDR2 is FYNNEI. V lost 5 bases and J lost 11, with 21 bases in between. This CDR3 is 14 amino acids long.

Remarks on this clonotype: The junction and the germline gene differ at one end; a read error may be behind it. The rearrangement joins TRBV13 to TRBJ2-2, with 11 bases fitting TRBD2. Germline CDR1 and CDR2: PRHDT and FYEKMQ (reference sequence). The CDR3 contains 16 residues. CDR3 loop: CASSSPSGRSTGDLFF. CDR3 bases: TGTGCCAGCAGCTCCCCTAGCGGGAGGAGCACCGGGGATCTGTTTTTT.

This clonotype was seen many times. V is TRBV15 and J is TRBJ2-1; TRBD2 matches 9 bases. Germline CDR1 LNHNV, CDR2 YYDKDF (reference sequence). The CDR3 is 21 residues long. Unmatched junction bases numbered 16, after V lost 1 base and J lost 0 bases. The CDR3 loop reads CATSRGGGGVSGSISYNEQFF. CDR3 nucleotides: TGTGCCACCAGCAGAGGGGGGGGGGGGGTTAGCGGGAGTATCTCCTACAATGAGCAGTTCTTC.

Note on this clonotype: It differs at one base from a far larger clone, so likely a read error. The chain combines TRBV6-2 or TRBV6-3 with TRBJ2-3; D is possibly TRBD1 or TRBD2 (6 bases each). The CDR3 spans 15 residues. The germline V and J ends were trimmed by 6 bases and 0 bases, with 13 bases remaining between them. CDR1 and CDR2 from the germline V gene are MNHEY and SVGEGT. CDR3 sequence reads: CASSPGAASTDTQYF. CDR3 DNA: TGTGCCAGCAGCCCGGGGGCTGCTAGCACAGATACGCAGTATTTT.